This TCR beta chain was recovered during a study of cytomegalovirus exposure and HLA in healthy donors (dated by TCRdb to 2017 to 2019). About the full investigation: In an earlier analysis of around 540 of the donors, about 270 Gb of sequence data and 95 million to 130 million unique TCR beta sequences from 180 million or so T cells were reported. The aim of the study was to test whether cataloging public T cell receptors could identify signatures of past pathogen exposure. To predict cytomegalovirus infection status, the study combined high-throughput TCR immunosequencing, statistical association of individual TCRs with disease status, and machine learning. A later analysis re-examined previously published TCR beta repertoires from hundreds of donors and added high-resolution HLA genotyping to investigate patterns of TCR occurrence. Of the 398 genotyped donors, over 65% fell in the genetic ancestry cluster associated with self-reported Caucasian donors. Along with the roughly 710-subject first cohort, a separate validation cohort of 120 different subjects was used. The number of donors typed differed by locus, with 629-630 for A, B, C, DRB1 and DQB1, roughly 520 for DQA1, 600 to 610 for DPA1, and approximately 470 for DPB1. Genome-wide SNP genotypes for about 65% of the 666 donors were used in a later genetic analysis, which treated that subset as a discovery cohort. The study used immunosequencing to profile the T cell repertoires of approximately 650 subjects and linked those repertoires to cytomegalovirus serostatus. Approximately 300 gigabases of sequencing data and around 80 million unique TCR sequences made up an early release that covered fewer than 650 HLA-typed donors. Donor age, sex, ethnicity and CMV serostatus were compiled together with the repertoire data. Because of strong linkage in the cohort, roughly five DR-DQ haplotypes were treated as single units for association and clustering. To decide whether each TCR beta V gene segment behaved as functional or pseudogenic, an earlier analysis of some 580 of the donors relied on high-throughput TCR beta sequencing. On average, around 240,000 unique TCR beta nucleotide sequences were sequenced per donor among about 400 genotyped donors of the cohort, with roughly 18% of those sequences being non-productive. The later analysis used no new phenotypic data to find candidate immune exposures, relying instead on TCR beta sequences and their occurrence across donors. HLA typing included class I and class II loci at four-digit resolution. All discovery cohort repertoires had been generated on a single sequencing platform. The study at large found these results: In this cohort, only TCR beta chains were sequenced, and detectable features were limited by the absence of alpha or paired-chain data. Linkage disequilibrium might explain the correlated functional status among segregating V segments, but an unknown experimental factor could not be excluded. Some 16 rarely observed V segments, including chromosome 9 orphons, were excluded from the earlier analysis of about 500 of the donors because counts were too low. A later genetic analysis reported fewer N-insertions in productive TCRs among donors in an Asian-associated ancestry cluster than the roughly 650-donor mean. A later analysis found that most CMV-associated TCR beta chains appeared HLA-restricted, with HLA associations seemingly driven largely by CMV exposure. Specific HLA alleles were associated with 18,000 or so TCR beta sequences at a false discovery rate of 0.05 in a later analysis. Compared with equally common non-associated chains, HLA-associated TCR beta chains in a later analysis were more clonally expanded and had lower generation probabilities. Most TCR sequences were seen in very few donors, while some public TCRs were found in many individuals. A further reported finding was that TCR beta sequences accurately predicted the HLA-A and HLA-B alleles for most subjects in the first cohort. The sequencing pipeline was judged likely to have produced a cluster of highly shared sequence variants as a technical artifact. Presence/absence analyses assumed roughly uniform sequencing depth across donors, an assumption that may not hold. The study gave a list of under 200 TCR beta chains associated with cytomegalovirus. Immune exposure information for the cohort was limited to CMV serostatus. The classifier was reported to diagnose cytomegalovirus status with high specificity and sensitivity in both the original cohort and the validation cohort. According to a later analysis, parvovirus B19, influenza, CMV and Epstein-Barr virus appeared linked to several top co-occurrence clusters. A later analysis found that TCR association rates varied across HLA loci, with DRB1 alleles showing the most associated TCRs and HLA-C alleles the fewest. The authors suggested that the approach could potentially be extended to other disease states and immunological phenotypes. An association between a missense DCLRE1C variant and V-gene and J-gene trimming of TCR beta chains was found in a later genetic analysis and replicated in an independent cohort. Because HLA typing was missing for some donors at each locus, association tests included only the typed subset. A few of the identified cytomegalovirus-associated TCR beta chains were confirmed in vitro to be specific for cytomegalovirus antigens. Strong co-occurrence of HLA alleles, especially DR and DQ, made assigning TCR associations to individual alleles difficult. In an earlier analysis of 587 of the donors, most TCR beta V segments appeared in productive rearrangements about 90% or about 30% of the time, broadly matching IMGT annotations.

The protocol used for the library was the immunoSEQ multiplex PCR assay. The multiplex PCR relied on a mix of 60 forward primers for TCR Vbeta segments and 13 reverse primers for TCR Jbeta segments. The CDR3 region of rearranged TCR beta genes was amplified from genomic DNA with a multiplex PCR assay. Amplified TCR beta libraries were sequenced as 87-base-pair reads on the Illumina HiSeq System. In the original analysis: A later analysis tallied roughly 80 million unique TCR beta chains across the 610 or so repertoires, and approximately 12 million of those chains were shared by two or more donors. Raw reads were error-corrected and collapsed into unique sequences by a nearest-neighbor algorithm in which closely related sequences were merged to remove PCR and sequencing errors. CDR3 sequences were aligned to IMGT reference sequences to assign V, D and J gene segments. For a sequence to be retained, at least a six-nucleotide match to both a V gene segment and a J gene segment was required. A rearrangement counted as productive if the CDR3 had no stop codons and remained in frame with V and J, and every other rearrangement counted as non-productive. Following IMGT convention, CDR3 was defined as the stretch from the second conserved V-encoded cysteine to the conserved J-encoded phenylalanine. The earlier analysis of about 610 of the donors excluded any sequence lacking an unambiguous match to a single V gene segment. An earlier analysis of a few hundred of the donors classified V segments as functional when productive rearrangements were above 56.7% and as segregating when the standard deviation between donors was above 5%. To diagnose cytomegalovirus status from the catalog of TCR beta chain sequences, a statistical classification framework was built. A later analysis assigned V and J genes by comparing TCR nucleotide sequences with IMGT/GENE-DB human TR gene sequences. A later analysis assigned CDR3 sequences and most-parsimonious VDJ recombination scenarios with the TCRdist pipeline. In a later analysis, each TCR beta chain was defined by its CDR3 amino acid sequence together with its V-gene family, and reads without a unique V-gene family were excluded. As a way to deal with suspected cross-contamination and a sequencing artifact, a later analysis dropped hundreds of nucleotide sequences that were highly shared and had low generation probability. A later analysis calculated a clonal expansion index for each public chain from normalized within-repertoire ranks of inferred template counts. A later analysis computed generation probabilities with a VDJ recombination model fitted to out-of-frame rearrangements, and checked the results against IGoR. In a later analysis, TCR-TCR, TCR-HLA and TCR-CMV co-occurrence was scored with hypergeometric tests, and a repertoire-size bias correction was applied to TCR pairs. In a later analysis, false discovery rates were estimated by permuting HLA or CMV assignments 20 times. A later analysis grouped co-occurring TCRs with DBSCAN, adding TCRdist sequence similarity when clustering within HLA-allele-positive subsets. Co-occurrence clustering excluded repertoires with fewer than 30,000 or more than 120,000 public chains, plus five with anomalous nucleotide sharing. Sourced from immuneACCESS, this table was stored by TCRdb with only in-frame sequences that have V and J called. A share of the clones is absent; for the studies checked, an unresolved V gene accounts for under half, and the remainder has no known explanation. D and trimming come from the DNA, and the V and J calls and clone size come from that table. Recorded for this sample are about 190,000 clones; about 77% of them occurred a single time. 4.5% to 7.5% of the sample is held by the ten biggest clonotypes.

This clone was counted a few times. Its antigen remains undetermined. Base qualities are missing; no much larger clone stands one base away. The cohort consisted of hundreds of healthy bone marrow donors. At the time of sampling, every cohort member was nominally healthy, though immune exposures that went unrecorded were likely present. The donor tested CMV seropositive and was one of the 289 seropositive cohort members. Every donor gave a peripheral blood sample, and the peripheral blood mononuclear cells from that sample were used for TCR beta sequencing. The Qiagen DNeasy Blood Extraction Kit was used to extract genomic DNA from the blood cell samples. The sequenced sample consisted of PBMCs. The origin of this receptor is a woman between 25 and 40 years old in good health and CMV-seropositive.

The nucleotide sequence reads as follows: TGCGCCAGCAGCTTGGAAGCGGGAACCTACAATGAGCAGTTCTTC. It codes for CASSLEAGTYNEQFF. The chain links TRBV5-1 with TRBJ2-1, with TRBD2 matching 7 junction bases. Reading from cysteine to phenylalanine, the CDR3 counts 15 amino acids. The entry retains the CDR3 DNA only, 45 bases that are in frame from base 1. Trimmed from V: 0 bases; trimmed from J: 2 bases; junction bases lacking a gene match: 2. CDR1 and CDR2 were assigned from the germline V gene as SGHRS and YFSETQ.